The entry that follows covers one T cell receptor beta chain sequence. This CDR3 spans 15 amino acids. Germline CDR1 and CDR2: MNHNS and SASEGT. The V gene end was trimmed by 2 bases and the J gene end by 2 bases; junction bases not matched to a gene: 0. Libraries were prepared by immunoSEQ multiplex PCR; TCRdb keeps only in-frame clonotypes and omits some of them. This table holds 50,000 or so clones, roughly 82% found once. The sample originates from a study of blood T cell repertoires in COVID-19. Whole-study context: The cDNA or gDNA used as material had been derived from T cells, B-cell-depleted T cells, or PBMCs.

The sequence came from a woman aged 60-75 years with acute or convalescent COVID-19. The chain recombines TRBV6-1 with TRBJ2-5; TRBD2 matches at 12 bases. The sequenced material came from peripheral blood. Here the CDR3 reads CASSELAGGQETQYF. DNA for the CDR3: TGTGCCAGCAGTGAACTAGCGGGAGGGCAAGAGACCCAGTACTTC.